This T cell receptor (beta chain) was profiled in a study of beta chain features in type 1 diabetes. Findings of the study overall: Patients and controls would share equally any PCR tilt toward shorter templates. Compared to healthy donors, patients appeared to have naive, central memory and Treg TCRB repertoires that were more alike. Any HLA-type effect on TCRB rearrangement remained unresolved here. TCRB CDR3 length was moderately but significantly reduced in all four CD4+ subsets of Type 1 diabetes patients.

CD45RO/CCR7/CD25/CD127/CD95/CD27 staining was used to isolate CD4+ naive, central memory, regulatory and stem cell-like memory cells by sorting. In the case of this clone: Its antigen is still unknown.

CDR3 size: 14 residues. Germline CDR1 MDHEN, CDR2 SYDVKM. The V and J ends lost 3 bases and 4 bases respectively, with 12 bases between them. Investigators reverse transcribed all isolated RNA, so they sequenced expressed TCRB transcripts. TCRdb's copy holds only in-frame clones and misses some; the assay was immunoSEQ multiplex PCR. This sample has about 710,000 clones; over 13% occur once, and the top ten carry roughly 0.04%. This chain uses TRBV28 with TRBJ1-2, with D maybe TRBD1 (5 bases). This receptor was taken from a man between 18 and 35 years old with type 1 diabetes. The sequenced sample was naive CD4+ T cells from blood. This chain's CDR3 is CASSLLAGSYGYTF. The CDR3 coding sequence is TGTGCCAGCAGTTTGCTGGCAGGGTCCTATGGCTACACCTTC.